The 2 T cell receptor beta chains given below trace back to one sample, sequenced in a study of blood T cells in healthy people across ages. Together with a sample-barcoded 5' primer, a J-beta primer mix was included in a second PCR lasting roughly 6 to 12 cycles. Each CDR3 protein gets one entry after TCRdb re-called the 5' RACE reads with MiXCR. Of 1,800,000 or so distinct CDR3 sequences listed, more than 35% are singletons. Input material: blood. Every receptor here comes from a human donor in good health.

This clonotype was detected only a few times. This sequence joins TRBV12-3 or TRBV12-4 and TRBJ1-2, with D possibly matching TRBD1 (5 bases). V was trimmed by 0 bases and J by 5 bases, leaving 10 bases between them. This CDR3 is 14 amino acids long. CDR3 in amino acids: CASSLALQDYGYTF. CDR3 nucleotides: TGTGCCAGCAGTTTAGCCCTACAGGATTATGGCTACACCTTC.

This clonotype has a handful of counts. Here the CDR3 DNA reads TGCAGTGCTAGGAATCTGAGGGGGGAAGAGACCCAGTACTTC. Residues: CSARNLRGEETQYF. The chain links TRBV20-1 to TRBJ2-5; the D call may be TRBD1 or TRBD2 (6 bases each). Trimming stripped 3 bases from V and 3 bases from J, with 14 bases between. The CDR3 is 14 amino acids. Germline V gene sequence: CDR1 DFQATT, CDR2 SNEGSKA (reference sequence).